These 6 T cell receptor beta chains share one sample of origin, sequenced in a study of cytomegalovirus exposure and HLA in healthy donors. With 60 Vbeta and 13 Jbeta primers, the PCR was carried out. Assay: immunoSEQ multiplex PCR; the TCRdb copy retains only in-frame clones and omits some. The sample includes roughly 160,000 clones, over 75% seen only once; the top ten take 3.5% to 5.5%. Sample: PBMCs. These receptors came from a man aged 40-55 years in good health and CMV-seronegative.

V is TRBV5-1 and J is TRBJ2-3, with 7 bases identical to TRBD1. V shed 2 bases, J shed 3 bases, and the junction held 6 bases outside the gene matches. CDR3 length: 15 residues. Germline V gene data show CDR1 as SGHRS and CDR2 as YFSETQ. CDR3 DNA: TGCGCCAGCAGCTTCAAGGGGGCTGGTACAGATACGCAGTATTTT. Its protein product is CASSFKGAGTDTQYF.

This clone occurred a few times. The rearrangement joins TRBV7-9 to TRBJ2-7; D perhaps matches TRBD2 (5 bases). The CDR3 totals 15 residues. V shed 3 bases and J shed 6 bases, with 18 bases lying between them. Germline CDR1 is SEHNR and CDR2 is FQNEAQ (reference sequence). In DNA form, the CDR3 reads TGTGCCAGCAGCTTGGGCGATGGGTGGGAGCTCGAGCAGTACTTC. Protein product: CASSLGDGWELEQYF.

The chain uses TRBV5-1 and TRBJ1-5; no firm D call. Germline CDR1 and CDR2: SGHRS and YFSETQ. Deletions cut 5 bases from V and 7 bases from J, with 7 bases between. The CDR3 runs to 11 residues. The CDR3 sequence is CASRGGQPQHF. CDR3 bases: TGCGCCAGCAGGGGAGGACAGCCCCAGCATTTT.

The rearrangement links TRBV27 to TRBJ2-1, with D uncertain. The CDR3 has 15 amino acids. Germline V CDR1 and CDR2: MNHEY, SMNVEV (reference sequence). Trimming removed 2 bases from V and 5 bases from J, with 13 bases in between. CDR3 region: CASSLNGLGDNEQFF. The CDR3 region has the DNA TGTGCCAGCAGTTTAAACGGGTTAGGTGACAATGAGCAGTTCTTC.

CDR3 DNA: TGTGCCAGCCGTCCGGGGGGGCGCGGAAACACTGAAGCTTTCTTT. It encodes CASRPGGRGNTEAFF. V usage is TRBV27 and J usage is TRBJ1-1; the D gene is possibly TRBD1 (6 bases). Trimming took 8 bases from V and 2 from J, leaving 18 bases between them. Germline assignment: CDR1 MNHEY and CDR2 SMNVEV (reference sequence). This CDR3 is built from 15 residues.

The rearrangement uses TRBV7-9 and TRBJ1-1; D not certain. Germline V gene sequence: CDR1 SEHNR, CDR2 FQNEAQ (reference sequence). V lost 7 bases, J lost 13 bases, and 22 bases lay in between. This CDR3 contains 13 residues. The CDR3 coding sequence is TGTGCCAGCACCTACTTAGAGAGGGCATCGGGTTTCTTT. Its protein is CASTYLERASGFF.